These 2 T cell receptor beta chains share one sample of origin, sequenced in a study of blood T cell repertoires in COVID-19. Method: immunoSEQ multiplex PCR; TCRdb's copy keeps in-frame clones and lacks some. The profile shows fewer than 200,000 clones, around 85% of them singletons. The sequenced sample consisted of peripheral blood. The source is a woman aged 60-70 years with acute or convalescent COVID-19.

J is TRBJ2-5 and V is TRBV2; D ambiguous. The germline V and J ends were trimmed by 7 bases and 2 bases, with 14 bases remaining between them. The germline V gene encodes CDR1 SNHLY and CDR2 FYNNEI. The CDR3 sequence is 14 residues long. The CDR3 sequence is CASTLMPGQETQYF. The DNA of the CDR3 is TGTGCCAGCACCCTCATGCCCGGTCAAGAGACCCAGTACTTC.

The chain carries TRBV12-3 or TRBV12-4 and TRBJ1-2; 11 positions agree with TRBD1. The CDR3 has 13 amino acids. J lost 8 bases, V lost 6 bases, and 5 bases had no gene match. CDR3 sequence reads: CASSPDRGQGYTF. The CDR3 DNA reads TGTGCCAGCAGCCCGGACAGGGGGCAGGGCTACACCTTC.